Following are 18 T cell receptor beta chains from one sample sequenced in a study of naive and memory T cell subsets. Four PCR rounds used nested alpha and beta constant region primers plus the SP2 primer. Via MiXCR, TCRdb re-called the 5' RACE reads, giving one row per CDR3 protein. Of more than 45,000 distinct CDR3 sequences listed, 5.5% to 8.5% are singletons. TCR cDNA received a 3' ligated oligonucleotide that carried a UMI. The receptor source for this set is a male donor in good health.

The table lists this clonotype with a few counts. The V and J genes are TRBV11-1 and TRBJ2-1, with D possibly TRBD1 on 5 matching bases. Trimming took off 5 bases at V and 3 bases at J, with 8 bases between the two ends. The CDR3 totals 13 residues. The V gene's germline CDR1 is SGHAT and CDR2 FQDESV (reference sequence). This CDR3 reads CASSPDSYNEQFF. The CDR3 region has the DNA TGTGCCAGCAGCCCCGACAGCTACAATGAGCAGTTCTTC. Full variable domain (rest looked up from reference TRBV11-1 and TRBJ2-1): EAEVAQSPRYKITEKSQAVAFWCDPISGHATLYWYRQILGQGPELLVQFQDESVVDDSQLPKDRFSAERLKGVDSTLKIQPAELGDSAMYLCASSPDSYNEQFFGPGTRLTVL.

The sample holds a few counts of this clonotype. This chain's CDR3 is CASSTGTGADTGELFF. CDR3 coding DNA: TGTGCCAGTAGTACGGGGACAGGGGCCGACACCGGGGAGCTGTTTTTT. J is TRBJ2-2 and V is TRBV19, with 10 bases lining up with TRBD1. The J segment lost 3 bases and the V segment lost 4 bases, leaving 5 bases of the junction unmatched. This CDR3 is 16 amino acids long. From germline, CDR1 is LNHDA and CDR2 SQIVND (reference sequence).

The J gene is TRBJ1-2, the V gene TRBV21-1. TRBV21-1 is a documented pseudogene. The CDR3 consists of 15 residues. The CDR3 DNA reads as TGTGCCAGCAGCAAACTGGAACGATTGAACTATGGCTACACCTTC. This sequence encodes CASSKLERLNYGYTF.

V usage is TRBV5-4 and J usage is TRBJ2-1; 11 positions agree with TRBD2. The J segment lost 9 bases and the V segment lost 4 bases, leaving 12 bases of the junction unmatched. Germline CDR1 reads SGHNT; CDR2 reads YYREEE (reference sequence). CDR3 length: 16 residues. Here the CDR3 DNA reads TGTGCCAGCAGCGGGGGCCTAGCGGGGGGCAGGGGTGAGCAGTTCTTC. Amino acid sequence: CASSGGLAGGRGEQFF. Full variable domain (missing parts from reference TRBV5-4 and TRBJ2-1): ETGVTQSPTHLIKTRGQQVTLRCSSQSGHNTVSWYQQALGQGPQFIFQYYREEENGRGNFPPRFSGLQFPNYSSELNVNALELDDSALYLCASSGGLAGGRGEQFFGPGTRLTVL.

This chain links TRBV30 with TRBJ1-1, with no clear D. This CDR3 region has 12 residues. Germline CDR1 reads GTSNPN; CDR2 reads SVGIG (reference sequence). V shed 0 bases and J shed 5 bases, with 7 bases lying between them. The CDR3 DNA reads TGTGCCTGGAGTGTACAAGGTACTGAAGCTTTCTTT. Translation gives CAWSVQGTEAFF.

This clonotype was observed a handful of times. This rearrangement joins TRBV5-1 to TRBJ2-4; 8 nucleotides match TRBD1. The ends lost 2 bases at V and 0 bases at J; junction bases unmatched: 4. The CDR3 runs to 16 residues. Germline V gene lookup returns CDR1 SGHRS and CDR2 YFSETQ. The CDR3 DNA reads TGCGCCAGCAGCTTAGGCAGGGGGCTAGCCAAAAACATTCAGTACTTC. Amino acid sequence: CASSLGRGLAKNIQYF.

Many counts were recorded for this clonotype. The V call is TRBV20-1, the J call TRBJ2-1, with D unclear. This CDR3 has 13 residues. V was clipped by 3 bases and J by 6 bases, with 12 bases between them. Germline loops: CDR1 DFQATT, CDR2 SNEGSKA (reference sequence). CDR3 residues: CSAREPLTNEQFF. For the CDR3, the DNA is TGCAGTGCTAGGGAGCCCCTCACCAATGAGCAGTTCTTC.

The table lists this clonotype with a few counts. The rearrangement links TRBV21-1 to TRBJ2-5; the table's D gene call, TRBD1, was not cross checked with the DNA. TRBV21-1 has pseudogene status. This CDR3 region has 14 residues. The CDR3 reads CARPGTGDRETQYF. In nucleotides, the CDR3 is TGTGCCCGACCCGGGACAGGCGACCGAGAGACCCAGTACTTC.

This clonotype was seen more than once but under ten times. Here the CDR3 reads CASSSPQDRPTNEKLFF. CDR3 sequence (DNA): TGTGCCAGCAGCTCCCCCCAGGACAGACCAACTAATGAAAAACTGTTTTTT. The rearrangement links TRBV13 to TRBJ1-4; weak D call: TRBD1 (6 bases). This CDR3 comprises 17 residues. V was pared by 4 bases and J by 0 bases, with 15 bases between. In germline, CDR1 is PRHDT, CDR2 FYEKMQ (reference sequence). Looking up the rest from reference TRBV13 and TRBJ1-4 gives the full variable domain: AAGVIQSPRHLIKEKRETATLKCYPIPRHDTVYWYQQGPGQDPQFLISFYEKMQSDKGSIPDRFSAQQFSDYHSELNMSSLELGDSALYFCASSSPQDRPTNEKLFFGSGTQLSVL.

This clonotype appeared a few times. The rearrangement uses TRBV20-1 and TRBJ1-5; no firm D call. Trimming took off 5 bases at V and 0 bases at J, with 20 bases between the two ends. CDR3 length equals 17 residues. Looked up from germline, CDR1 is DFQATT and CDR2 is SNEGSKA (reference sequence). The CDR3 region is CSAGVGTIGNSNQPQHF. The CDR3 DNA follows: TGCAGTGCTGGGGTTGGAACAATAGGAAATAGCAATCAGCCCCAGCATTTT.

The V call is TRBV27, the J call TRBJ2-7; TRBD1 aligns across 7 bases. This CDR3 is 14 amino acids long. J lost 6 bases, V lost 3 bases, and 8 bases had no gene match. CDR1 and CDR2 from the germline V gene are MNHEY and SMNVEV (reference sequence). CDR3 sequence: CASSLRTGWGEQYF. In DNA form, the CDR3 reads TGTGCCAGCAGTTTGCGGACAGGATGGGGCGAGCAGTACTTC.

The chain employs TRBV6-6 and TRBJ2-1; possibly TRBD2 for D (6 bases). The germline V gene encodes CDR1 MNHNY and CDR2 SVGAGI (reference sequence). CDR3 length: 16 residues. The V end lost 7 bases, the J end lost 4 bases, and 20 bases lay between the germline ends. This CDR3 is CASTPEGAGTYNEQFF. The CDR3 nucleotides read TGTGCCAGCACCCCTGAGGGAGCAGGGACTTACAATGAGCAGTTCTTC.

V is TRBV5-1 and J is TRBJ2-5, with 14 bases that match TRBD2. There are 15 residues in the CDR3. From germline, CDR1 is SGHRS and CDR2 YFSETQ. The J segment lost 4 bases and the V segment lost 5 bases, leaving 4 bases of the junction unmatched. The CDR3 reads CASRTSGGAGETQYF. CDR3 DNA: TGCGCCAGCAGGACTAGCGGGGGGGCCGGAGAGACCCAGTACTTC.

This clonotype was seen a handful of times. CDR3 nucleotides: TGTGCCAGCAGCCAAGAGAGGGGATGGAGCGGGGAGCTGTTTTTT. Translating it yields CASSQERGWSGELFF. The genes are TRBV14 and TRBJ2-2, with D perhaps matching TRBD1 or TRBD2 (5 bases each). The CDR3 has 15 amino acids. V lost 0 bases and J lost 7, with 12 bases in between. The germline CDR1 and CDR2 sequences are SGHDN and FVKESK.

This clonotype came up a few times. The chain is built from TRBV5-1 and TRBJ2-4; TRBD1 matches at 7 bases. Per germline, CDR1 SGHRS and CDR2 YFSETQ. The CDR3 is made up of 13 amino acids. V shed 10 bases, J shed 6 bases, and the junction held 10 bases outside the gene matches. The chain's CDR3 is CAPQGTEANIQYF. Here the CDR3 DNA reads TGCGCCCCCCAAGGGACAGAAGCAAACATTCAGTACTTC.

The chain combines TRBV5-6 with TRBJ1-2; possibly TRBD1 for D (5 bases). Per germline, CDR1 SGHDT and CDR2 YYEEEE. V was pared by 2 bases and J by 4 bases, with 12 bases between. This CDR3 is built from 14 residues. The CDR3: CASSLWPGTYGYTF. The CDR3 nucleotides are TGTGCCAGCAGCTTATGGCCAGGGACCTATGGCTACACCTTC.

This clonotype was counted between two and nine times. V is TRBV20-1 and J is TRBJ2-7; no clear D. The CDR3 is 14 amino acids. In germline, CDR1 is DFQATT, CDR2 SNEGSKA (reference sequence). The V end lost 0 bases, the J end lost 2 bases, and 11 bases lay between the germline ends. The CDR3 DNA is TGCAGTGCTAGAGATAACAGCCGGGCCTACGAGCAGTACTTC. Its protein product is CSARDNSRAYEQYF.

This clonotype came up many times. The rearrangement uses TRBV4-1 and TRBJ1-6; no firm D call. Germline CDR1 MGHRA, CDR2 YSYEKL. This CDR3 region has 16 residues. V lost 0 bases to trimming and J lost 0 bases, with 6 bases between them. This chain's CDR3 is CASSQDGSSYNSPLHF. The CDR3 DNA is TGCGCCAGCAGCCAAGACGGGAGCTCCTATAATTCACCCCTCCACTTT.